The 21 T cell receptor beta chains in this list originate from one sample, sequenced in a study of blood T cell repertoires in COVID-19. The method was immunoSEQ multiplex PCR; TCRdb's version includes in-frame clones alone and lacks a portion of them. The sample lists 61,000 or so clones; 65% to 80% were seen once. Material: peripheral blood. All receptors come from a woman between 65 and 79 years old with acute or convalescent COVID-19.

This sequence joins TRBV7-2 and TRBJ1-1, with D tentatively TRBD1 (5 bases). The CDR3 consists of 15 residues. Germline CDR1 and CDR2: SGHTA and FQGNSA. With 6 bases removed from V and 0 bases from J, the gap between germline ends came to 14 bases. CDR3 in amino acids: CASRSRQSMNTEAFF. DNA for the CDR3: TGTGCCAGCAGATCCCGACAGTCCATGAACACTGAAGCTTTCTTT.

The chain recombines TRBV29-1 with TRBJ2-7; 11 bases line up with TRBD1. The germline V gene encodes CDR1 SQVTM and CDR2 ANQGSEA. V shed 6 bases and J 5 bases; nucleotides not matched to a gene: 12. This CDR3 spans 15 amino acids. The CDR3 DNA reads TGCAGCGTAACCCGAGCCGGGACAGGGGGAGACGAGCAGTACTTC. Translated: CSVTRAGTGGDEQYF.

This clone was seen only a few times. The V and J genes are TRBV14 and TRBJ2-2; 7 nucleotides match TRBD1. Germline V gene lookup returns CDR1 SGHDN and CDR2 FVKESK. Trimming cost V 0 bases and J 4 bases; bases outside gene matches: 8. The CDR3 has 17 amino acids. For the CDR3, the DNA is TGTGCCAGCAGCCAAGATTCTGAGGGGGCGTTCACCGGGGAGCTGTTTTTT. This sequence encodes CASSQDSEGAFTGELFF.

This chain links TRBV28 with TRBJ2-2; 7 positions match TRBD1. Germline CDR1 reads MDHEN; CDR2 reads SYDVKM. V shed 3 bases and J 5 bases; nucleotides not matched to a gene: 3. The CDR3 is 14 residues long. The CDR3 protein is CASSFRQGTGELFF. CDR3 bases: TGTGCCAGCAGTTTCCGACAGGGAACCGGGGAGCTGTTTTTT.

The chain couples TRBV4-1 to TRBJ2-7; D perhaps matches TRBD1 (6 bases). V lost 4 bases to trimming and J lost 2 bases, with 15 bases between them. CDR3 length: 15 residues. The germline gives CDR1 MGHRA, CDR2 YSYEKL. CDR3 residues: CASSRSRGFTYEQYF. The CDR3 DNA sequence: TGCGCCAGCAGCCGGTCCAGGGGCTTTACCTACGAGCAGTACTTC.

The table lists this clone with a few counts. This chain links TRBV2 with TRBJ2-1, with D possibly being TRBD1 (5 bases). Trimming took 7 bases from V and 1 from J, leaving 14 bases between them. Looked up from germline, CDR1 is SNHLY and CDR2 is FYNNEI. The CDR3 sequence is 15 residues long. As DNA, the CDR3 is TGTGCCAGCAAGGGGAACCGAGAATCCTACAATGAGCAGTTCTTC. It codes for CASKGNRESYNEQFF. The full variable domain, rest sourced from reference TRBV2 and TRBJ2-1, is EPEVTQTPSHQVTQMGQEVILRCVPISNHLYFYWYRQILGQKVEFLVSFYNNEISEKSEIFDDQFSVERPDGSNFTLKIRSTKLEDSAMYFCASKGNRESYNEQFFGPGTRLTVL.

The rearrangement uses TRBV18 and TRBJ1-2, with D maybe TRBD1 (5 bases). The ends were cut back, 8 bases at V and 7 bases at J, with 17 bases in the middle. CDR1 and CDR2 (germline): KGHSH, LQKENI. There are 13 residues in the CDR3. CDR3 protein: CASAGTKGSGYTF. The CDR3 DNA sequence: TGTGCCAGCGCCGGCACGAAGGGGTCTGGCTACACCTTC.

This chain uses TRBV5-1 with TRBJ2-5; TRBD2 aligns across 10 bases. V lost 6 bases to trimming and J lost 0 bases; unmatched junction nucleotides: 2. The CDR3 length is 14 residues. Germline values: CDR1 SGHRS, CDR2 YFSETQ. The CDR3 protein is CASTSGGYQETQYF. CDR3 nucleotides: TGCGCCAGCACTAGCGGGGGCTACCAAGAGACCCAGTACTTC.

The chain recombines TRBV30 with TRBJ1-2; D is perhaps TRBD1 (5 bases). The V and J ends lost 3 bases and 0 bases respectively, with 14 bases between them. The germline V gene encodes CDR1 GTSNPN and CDR2 SVGIG (reference sequence). The CDR3 has 15 amino acids. Here the CDR3 DNA reads TGTGCCTGGAGCGAAGGGGCACGTACTAACTATGGCTACACCTTC. Its protein product is CAWSEGARTNYGYTF.

This clone was seen a few times. The V gene is TRBV12-5, the J gene TRBJ1-6; D remains unclear. Germline V gene sequence: CDR1 LGHNT, CDR2 FRNRAP. V lost 6 bases to trimming and J lost 0 bases, with 9 bases between them. CDR3 length: 15 amino acids. CDR3 bases: TGTGCTAGTGGCCGAGGGAGCTCCTATAATTCACCCCTCCACTTT. As protein: CASGRGSSYNSPLHF.

J is TRBJ1-1 and V is TRBV7-9; D is ambiguous. CDR1 and CDR2 from the germline V gene are SEHNR and FQNEAQ (reference sequence). Trimming stripped 4 bases from V and 11 bases from J, with 11 bases between. This CDR3 has 11 residues. The CDR3 region is CASSSNNWAFF. The CDR3 DNA sequence: TGTGCCAGCAGCTCGAACAATTGGGCTTTCTTT.

The V call is TRBV6-1, the J call TRBJ2-5; 8 positions match TRBD1. This CDR3 region has 16 residues. From germline, CDR1 is MNHNS and CDR2 SASEGT. V lost 1 base to trimming and J lost 1 base; unmatched junction nucleotides: 5. This chain's CDR3 is CASSEGTGKGQETQYF. DNA of the CDR3: TGTGCCAGCAGTGAAGGGACAGGGAAAGGCCAAGAGACCCAGTACTTC.

This sequence joins TRBV14 and TRBJ2-3; 9 bases align to TRBD2. This CDR3 is 17 amino acids long. CDR1 is SGHDN and CDR2 is FVKESK in the germline V gene. V was pared by 1 base and J by 2 bases, with 7 bases of the junction left unmatched. In DNA form, the CDR3 reads TGTGCCAGCAGCCAAGTTCCCAGCGGGGGGTCCACAGATACGCAGTATTTT. Its translation: CASSQVPSGGSTDTQYF. Looking up the rest from reference TRBV14 and TRBJ2-3 gives the full variable domain: EAGVTQFPSHSVIEKGQTVTLRCDPISGHDNLYWYRRVMGKEIKFLLHFVKESKQDESGMPNNRFLAERTGGTYSTLKVQPAELEDSGVYFCASSQVPSGGSTDTQYFGPGTRLTVL.

The chain recombines TRBV19 with TRBJ2-1; TRBD2 might be the D (5 bases). Germline assignment: CDR1 LNHDA and CDR2 SQIVND (reference sequence). Trimming stripped 1 base from V and 2 bases from J, with 18 bases between. CDR3 length equals 18 residues. In nucleotides, the CDR3 is TGTGCCAGTAGTATAGTTGGTTTACGTCCGGGGACCTACAATGAGCAGTTCTTC. This codes for CASSIVGLRPGTYNEQFF. The variable domain in full, completed from reference TRBV19 and TRBJ2-1, reads DGGITQSPKYLFRKEGQNVTLSCEQNLNHDAMYWYRQDPGQGLRLIYYSQIVNDFQKGDIAEGYSVSREKKESFPLTVTSAQKNPTAFYLCASSIVGLRPGTYNEQFFGPGTRLTVL.

The chain combines TRBV5-4 with TRBJ2-2, with D maybe TRBD2 (6 bases). Trimming cost V 4 bases and J 8 bases, with 12 bases left between them. The CDR3 contains 13 residues. Germline loops: CDR1 SGHNT, CDR2 YYREEE (reference sequence). The CDR3 loop is CASSLPRGGELFF. Written as DNA, the CDR3 is TGTGCCAGCAGCCTACCGCGGGGAGGGGAGCTGTTTTTT.

J is TRBJ2-7 and V is TRBV7-9, with D perhaps TRBD1 (5 bases). This CDR3 region has 13 residues. V was cut by 1 base and J by 6 bases, with 10 bases left in between. The germline gives CDR1 SEHNR, CDR2 FQNEAQ (reference sequence). The CDR3 loop is CASSLDAGIEQYF. As DNA, the CDR3 is TGTGCCAGCAGCTTAGATGCAGGGATCGAGCAGTACTTC.

The chain joins TRBV4-3 to TRBJ2-5; a weak D match, TRBD2 (6 bases). V was clipped by 0 bases and J by 7 bases, with 21 bases between them. This CDR3 is 17 amino acids long. Germline values: CDR1 LGHNA, CDR2 YSLEER. CDR3 in amino acids: CASSQDRAGLHQGTQYF. The CDR3 region has the DNA TGCGCCAGCAGCCAAGATCGGGCGGGACTCCACCAGGGGACCCAGTACTTC.

CDR3 residues: CASSLQGETQYF. The CDR3 coding sequence is TGTGCCAGCAGCTTGCAGGGAGAGACCCAGTACTTC. The genes are TRBV5-6 and TRBJ2-5; TRBD1 might be the D (5 bases). The CDR3 length is 12 residues. Germline V gene lookup returns CDR1 SGHDT and CDR2 YYEEEE. Trimming pared 1 base from V and 4 bases from J, leaving 5 bases between.

This clone has just a few counts. This chain joins TRBV7-9 and TRBJ1-2; D call uncertain. CDR1 is SEHNR, CDR2 FQNEAQ, per germline (reference sequence). Trimming cost V 1 base and J 4 bases, with 13 bases left between them. The CDR3 consists of 15 residues. The chain's CDR3 is CASSLDSSSGYGYTF. CDR3 nucleotide sequence: TGTGCCAGCAGCTTAGACAGCTCCTCAGGCTATGGCTACACCTTC.

This clone is termed medium-sized (0.01 to 0.1%). V and J are TRBV29-1 and TRBJ2-1, with TRBD1 matching 9 bases. This CDR3 is 15 amino acids long. Germline CDR1 is SQVTM and CDR2 is ANQGSEA. After removal of 4 bases from V and 6 bases from J, the junction contained 10 bases not matched to a gene. The CDR3 nucleotides are TGCAGCGTTGGCCGACCGGGACAGGGTTCCAATGAGCAGTTCTTC. This encodes CSVGRPGQGSNEQFF.

This chain joins TRBV30 and TRBJ1-1, with D possibly matching TRBD1 (6 bases). Germline CDR1 is GTSNPN and CDR2 is SVGIG (reference sequence). CDR3 length: 13 amino acids. V dropped 4 bases and J dropped 1 base, with 10 bases sitting between them. The CDR3 DNA is TGTGCCTGGATGAACAGGGCGAACACTGAAGCTTTCTTT. Translated: CAWMNRANTEAFF.